The 7 T cell receptor beta chains given below trace back to one sample, sequenced in a study of CD8+ T cells in alopecia areata. Sample treatment: oral pan-JAK inhibitor, 5-10 mg twice daily. cDNA serving as the sequencing template came from extracted, reverse transcribed RNA. TCRdb's table, derived via immunoSEQ multiplex PCR, lists solely in-frame clones and lacks some. The table includes about 220,000 clones, more than 45% detected once. The input for sequencing was CD4+ T cells sorted from blood, taken at week 4, from a patient treated with tofacitinib. The receptors were gathered from a human donor with alopecia areata.

This rearrangement joins TRBV11-2 to TRBJ2-7; D remains unclear. Germline CDR1 SGHAT, CDR2 FQNNGV. The CDR3 is 12 residues long. V was pared by 0 bases and J by 6 bases, with 6 bases between. This CDR3 is CASSLDFFEQYF. The DNA for the CDR3 is TGTGCCAGCAGCTTAGATTTTTTCGAGCAGTACTTC.

The gene calls are TRBV29-1 and TRBJ2-7; no reliable D call. Germline CDR1 reads SQVTM; CDR2 reads ANQGSEA. CDR3 length equals 14 residues. Trimming shortened V by 4 bases and J by 2 bases, and 15 bases separated the two germline ends. The CDR3: CSVGSLQGAYEQYF. CDR3 DNA sequence: TGCAGCGTTGGTTCTCTGCAAGGAGCCTACGAGCAGTACTTC.

The rearrangement uses TRBV15 and TRBJ2-4, with D possibly called TRBD1 or TRBD2 (5 bases each). This CDR3 has 14 residues. Germline V lookup: CDR1 LNHNV, CDR2 YYDKDF (reference sequence). V lost 3 bases to trimming and J lost 8 bases, with 14 bases between them. CDR3 bases: TGTGCCACCAGCAGGAATGGGGCCGGGGACATTCAGTACTTC. Protein: CATSRNGAGDIQYF.

The chain has TRBV9 and TRBJ2-4; 11 bases agree with TRBD2. Germline V gene lookup returns CDR1 SGDLS and CDR2 YYNGEE. V trimming: 3 bases; J trimming: 8 bases; junction bases outside the gene matches: 10. The CDR3 consists of 16 residues. The chain's CDR3 is CASSASGSGGEYIQYF. The CDR3 region has the DNA TGTGCCAGCAGCGCAAGCGGTAGCGGGGGGGAGTACATTCAGTACTTC. The full variable domain, with the rest looked up from reference TRBV9 and TRBJ2-4, is DSGVTQTPKHLITATGQRVTLRCSPRSGDLSVYWYQQSLDQGLQFLIQYYNGEERAKGNILERFSAQQFPDLHSELNLSSLELGDSALYFCASSASGSGGEYIQYFGAGTRLSVL.

This chain uses TRBV2 with TRBJ2-3, with 7 bases fitting TRBD1. This CDR3 region has 15 residues. Germline V gives CDR1 SNHLY, CDR2 FYNNEI. Trimming cost V 6 bases and J 2 bases; bases outside gene matches: 8. The CDR3 sequence is CASRGRTGTTDTQYF. In nucleotides, the CDR3 is TGTGCCAGCAGGGGACGGACAGGCACCACAGATACGCAGTATTTT.

The chain joins TRBV18 to TRBJ1-5; TRBD1 might be the D (5 bases). The CDR3 has 13 residues. The V and J ends lost 5 bases and 3 bases respectively, with 8 bases between them. The germline V gene encodes CDR1 KGHSH and CDR2 LQKENI. CDR3 sequence reads: CASSSGTNQPQHF. DNA of the CDR3: TGTGCCAGCTCATCCGGGACCAATCAGCCCCAGCATTTT.

This clone was counted a few times. This chain uses TRBV19 with TRBJ1-5; 7 bases line up with TRBD1. Germline values: CDR1 LNHDA, CDR2 SQIVND (reference sequence). The CDR3 is 14 amino acids. J lost 5 bases, V lost 4 bases, and 5 bases had no gene match. The CDR3 DNA reads TGTGCCAGTAGTAAACGGGACAGTGATCAGCCCCAGCATTTT. Its translation is CASSKRDSDQPQHF.